In its sample, the clone carrying this T cell receptor beta chain was seen many times. No antigen is known for it. This specimen belongs to a study of early T cells in non-severe SARS-CoV-2 infection. Germline assignment: CDR1 DFQATT and CDR2 SNEGSKA (reference sequence). With 1 base clipped from V and 4 bases from J, the junction kept 10 bases outside the gene matches. This CDR3 is 17 amino acids long. TCRdb re-analysed the 5' RACE reads in MiXCR, keeping a single row per CDR3 protein. The sample has 27,000 or so distinct CDR3 sequences; roughly 4.4% are singletons. General study results and limits: Comparison of clonotypes with VDJdb favored anti-spike CD8 responses while missing private and CD4 specificities.

The clonotype originates from an adult who was a healthcare worker with PCR-confirmed SARS-CoV-2 infection or an uninfected control (not recorded which). This sequence joins TRBV20-1 and TRBJ1-6; TRBD1 matches at 7 bases. The sequenced sample consisted of whole blood. The DNA of the CDR3 is TGCAGTGCTAGAGCCGTAGGTGACAGGGTTTATAATTCACCCCTCCACTTT. This sequence encodes CSARAVGDRVYNSPLHF.